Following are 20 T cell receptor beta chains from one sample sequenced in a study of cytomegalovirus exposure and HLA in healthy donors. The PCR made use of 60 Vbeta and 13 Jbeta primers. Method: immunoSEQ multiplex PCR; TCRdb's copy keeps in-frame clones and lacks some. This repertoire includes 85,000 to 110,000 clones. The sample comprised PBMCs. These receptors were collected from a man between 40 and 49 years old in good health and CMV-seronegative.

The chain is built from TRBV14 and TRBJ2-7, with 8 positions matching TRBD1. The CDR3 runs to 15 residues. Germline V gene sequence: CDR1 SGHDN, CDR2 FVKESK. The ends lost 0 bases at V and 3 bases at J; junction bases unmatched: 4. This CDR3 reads CASSQEGGQGYEQYF. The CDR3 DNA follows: TGTGCCAGCAGCCAAGAAGGAGGACAGGGCTACGAGCAGTACTTC.

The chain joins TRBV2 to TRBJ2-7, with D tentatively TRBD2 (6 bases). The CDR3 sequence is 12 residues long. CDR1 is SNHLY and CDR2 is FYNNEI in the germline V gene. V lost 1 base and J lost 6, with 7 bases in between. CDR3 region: CASSEVGGEQYF. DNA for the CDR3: TGTGCCAGCAGTGAAGTGGGGGGCGAGCAGTACTTC.

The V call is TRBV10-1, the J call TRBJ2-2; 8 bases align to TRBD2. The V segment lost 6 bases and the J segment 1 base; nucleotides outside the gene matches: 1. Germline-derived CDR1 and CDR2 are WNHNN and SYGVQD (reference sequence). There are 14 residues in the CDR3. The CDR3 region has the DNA TGCGCCAGCAGCCGGGGGGGGAACACCGGGGAGCTGTTTTTT. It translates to CASSRGGNTGELFF.

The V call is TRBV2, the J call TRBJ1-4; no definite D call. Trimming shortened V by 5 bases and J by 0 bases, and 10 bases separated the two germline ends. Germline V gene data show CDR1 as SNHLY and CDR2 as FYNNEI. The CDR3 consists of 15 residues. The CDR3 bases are TGTGCCAGCAGTCTACGCACCACAACTAATGAAAAACTGTTTTTT. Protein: CASSLRTTTNEKLFF. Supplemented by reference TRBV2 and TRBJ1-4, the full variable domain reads EPEVTQTPSHQVTQMGQEVILRCVPISNHLYFYWYRQILGQKVEFLVSFYNNEISEKSEIFDDQFSVERPDGSNFTLKIRSTKLEDSAMYFCASSLRTTTNEKLFFGSGTQLSVL.

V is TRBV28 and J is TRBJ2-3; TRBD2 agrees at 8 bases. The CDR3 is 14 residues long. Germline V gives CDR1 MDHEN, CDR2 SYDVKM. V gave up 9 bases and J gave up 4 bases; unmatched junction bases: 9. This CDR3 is CASPGLVSPDTQYF. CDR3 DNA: TGTGCCAGTCCGGGACTAGTGTCCCCAGATACGCAGTATTTT.

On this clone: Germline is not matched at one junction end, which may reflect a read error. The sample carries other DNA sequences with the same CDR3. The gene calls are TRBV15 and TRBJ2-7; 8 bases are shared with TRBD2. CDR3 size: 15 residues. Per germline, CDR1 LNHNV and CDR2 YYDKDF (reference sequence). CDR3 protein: CATSSPTTGGSEQYF. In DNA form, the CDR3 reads TGTGCCACCAGCAGCCCGACGACGGGAGGGAGCGAGCAGTATTTC.

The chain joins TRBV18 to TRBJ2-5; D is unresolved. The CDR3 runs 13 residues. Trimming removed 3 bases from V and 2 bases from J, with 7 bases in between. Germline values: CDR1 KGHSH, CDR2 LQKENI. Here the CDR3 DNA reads TGTGCCAGCTCACCCGACTTGCAAGAGACCCAGTACTTC. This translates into CASSPDLQETQYF.

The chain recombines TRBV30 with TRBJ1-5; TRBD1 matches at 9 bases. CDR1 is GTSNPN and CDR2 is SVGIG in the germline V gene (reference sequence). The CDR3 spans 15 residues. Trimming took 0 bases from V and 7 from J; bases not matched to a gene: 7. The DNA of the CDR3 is TGTGCCTGGAGTGTATTCGGGACAGGGTTCCAGCCCCAGCATTTT. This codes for CAWSVFGTGFQPQHF.

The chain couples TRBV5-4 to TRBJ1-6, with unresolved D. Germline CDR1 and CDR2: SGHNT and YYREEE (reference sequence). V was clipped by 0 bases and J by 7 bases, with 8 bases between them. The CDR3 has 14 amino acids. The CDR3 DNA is TGTGCCAGCAGCTTGGGATACAGCAATTCACCCCTCCACTTT. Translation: CASSLGYSNSPLHF.

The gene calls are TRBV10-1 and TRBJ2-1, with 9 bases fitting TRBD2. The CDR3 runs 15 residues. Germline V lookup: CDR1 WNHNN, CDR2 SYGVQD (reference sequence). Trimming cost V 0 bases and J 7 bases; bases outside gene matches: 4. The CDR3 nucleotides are TGCGCCAGCAGTGAGTCGCTAGCGGGATTGAATGAGCAGTTCTTC. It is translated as CASSESLAGLNEQFF.

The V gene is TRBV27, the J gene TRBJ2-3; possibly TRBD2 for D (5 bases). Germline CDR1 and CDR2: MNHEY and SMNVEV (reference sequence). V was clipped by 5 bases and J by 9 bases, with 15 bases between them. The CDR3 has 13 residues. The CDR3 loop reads CASSNLGRGTQYF. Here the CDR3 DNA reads TGTGCCAGCAGTAATTTAGGGAGAGGGACGCAGTATTTT.

CDR3 bases: TGCGCCAGCAGTGCCCCACAGGCTCCTAACTATGGCTACACCTTC. It yields the protein CASSAPQAPNYGYTF. The chain employs TRBV10-2 and TRBJ1-2; D is perhaps TRBD1 (5 bases). The CDR3 is made up of 15 amino acids. The ends were cut back, 4 bases at V and 0 bases at J, with 12 bases in the middle. Germline values: CDR1 WSHSY, CDR2 SAAADI.

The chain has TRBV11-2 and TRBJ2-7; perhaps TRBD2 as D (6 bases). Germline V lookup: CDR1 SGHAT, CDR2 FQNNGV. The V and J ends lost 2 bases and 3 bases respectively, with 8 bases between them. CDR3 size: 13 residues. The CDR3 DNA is TGTGCCAGCAGCTTACCTAGCGACTACGAGCAGTACTTC. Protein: CASSLPSDYEQYF.

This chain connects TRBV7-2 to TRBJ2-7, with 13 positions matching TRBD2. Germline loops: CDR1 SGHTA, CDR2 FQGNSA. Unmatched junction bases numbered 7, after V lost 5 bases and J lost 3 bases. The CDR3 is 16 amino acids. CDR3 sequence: CASSQGLAGVGYEQYF. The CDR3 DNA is TGTGCCAGCAGCCAAGGACTAGCGGGGGTCGGCTACGAGCAGTACTTC.

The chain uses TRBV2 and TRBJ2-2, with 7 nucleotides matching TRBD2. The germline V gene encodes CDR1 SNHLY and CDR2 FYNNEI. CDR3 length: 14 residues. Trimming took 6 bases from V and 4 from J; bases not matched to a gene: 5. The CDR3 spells CASRGGGGTGELFF. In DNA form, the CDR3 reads TGTGCCAGCAGGGGTGGGGGGGGCACCGGGGAGCTGTTTTTT.

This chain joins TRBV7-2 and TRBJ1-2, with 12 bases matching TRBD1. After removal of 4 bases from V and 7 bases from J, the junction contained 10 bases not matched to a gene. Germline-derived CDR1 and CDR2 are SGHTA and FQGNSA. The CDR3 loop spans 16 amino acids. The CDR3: CASSSYPGQGAGGYTF. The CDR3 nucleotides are TGTGCCAGCAGCTCGTACCCGGGACAGGGGGCGGGTGGCTACACCTTC.

CDR3 sequence reads: CASSMPSGDINEQFF. The CDR3 nucleotides read TGTGCCAGTAGTATGCCCAGCGGGGATATCAATGAGCAGTTCTTC. The rearrangement links TRBV19 to TRBJ2-1, with TRBD2 identical over 7 bases. This CDR3 is 15 amino acids long. The J segment lost 6 bases and the V segment lost 3 bases, leaving 8 bases of the junction unmatched. Germline loops: CDR1 LNHDA, CDR2 SQIVND (reference sequence).

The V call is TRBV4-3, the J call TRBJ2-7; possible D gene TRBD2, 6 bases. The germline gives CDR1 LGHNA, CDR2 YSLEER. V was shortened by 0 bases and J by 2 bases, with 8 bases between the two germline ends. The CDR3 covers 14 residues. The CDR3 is CASSQERGTYEQYF. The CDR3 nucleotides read TGCGCCAGCAGCCAAGAACGGGGGACCTACGAGCAGTACTTC.

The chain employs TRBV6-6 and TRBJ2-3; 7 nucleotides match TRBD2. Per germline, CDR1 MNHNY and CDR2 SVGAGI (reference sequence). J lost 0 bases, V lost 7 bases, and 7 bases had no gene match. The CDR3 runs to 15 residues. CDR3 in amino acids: CASTAGEYSTDTQYF. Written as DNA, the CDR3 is TGTGCCAGCACGGCGGGAGAATATAGCACAGATACGCAGTATTTT.

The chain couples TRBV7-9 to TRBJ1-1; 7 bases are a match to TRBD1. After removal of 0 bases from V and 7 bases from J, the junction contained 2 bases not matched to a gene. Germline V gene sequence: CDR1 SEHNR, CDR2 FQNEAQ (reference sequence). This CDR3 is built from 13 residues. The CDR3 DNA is TGTGCCAGCAGCTTAGCGACAGGGATTGAAGCTTTCTTT. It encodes CASSLATGIEAFF. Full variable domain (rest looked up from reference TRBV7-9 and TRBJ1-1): DTGVSQNPRHKITKRGQNVTFRCDPISEHNRLYWYRQTLGQGPEFLTYFQNEAQLEKSRLLSDRFSAERPKGSFSTLEIQRTEQGDSAMYLCASSLATGIEAFFGQGTRLTVV.